One sample yielded the 21 T cell receptor beta chains listed below, sequenced in a study of cytomegalovirus exposure and HLA in healthy donors. Both 60 Vbeta primers and 13 Jbeta primers went into the PCR. Measured with immunoSEQ multiplex PCR; TCRdb has only the in-frame clones, and not every one. This sample has approximately 140,000 clones, with roughly 80% found just once. Sequenced input: PBMCs. The receptors here all came from a woman aged 40-49 years in good health and CMV-seronegative.

The gene calls are TRBV19 and TRBJ1-1; D remains unclear. V lost 7 bases to trimming and J lost 1 base, with 7 bases between them. The CDR3 has 12 residues. CDR1 is LNHDA, CDR2 SQIVND, per germline (reference sequence). For the CDR3, the DNA is TGTGCCAGTAAATTCCGGAACACTGAAGCTTTCTTT. Translation gives CASKFRNTEAFF.

The sample holds one count of this clone. V gene TRBV27 combines with J gene TRBJ2-7; 9 bases are shared with TRBD1. The CDR3 length is 17 residues. Germline V gene sequence: CDR1 MNHEY, CDR2 SMNVEV (reference sequence). V lost 4 bases to trimming and J lost 5 bases; unmatched junction nucleotides: 15. CDR3 amino acids: CASSYSPQGQGVDEQYF. For the CDR3, the DNA is TGTGCCAGCAGTTATTCTCCACAGGGACAGGGAGTGGACGAGCAGTACTTC.

The rearrangement links TRBV5-1 to TRBJ1-6, with a tentative D call TRBD1 (6 bases). The CDR3 has 14 residues. V was trimmed by 7 bases and J by 5 bases, leaving 13 bases between them. Germline V gives CDR1 SGHRS, CDR2 YFSETQ. The DNA for the CDR3 is TGCGCCAGCTGTAAGGACAGCAATAATTCACCCCTCCACTTT. Translation: CASCKDSNNSPLHF.

The V and J genes are TRBV4-1 and TRBJ2-3, with 9 nucleotides matching TRBD1. The CDR3 is 16 amino acids. The ends lost 3 bases at V and 4 bases at J; junction bases unmatched: 8. The germline gives CDR1 MGHRA, CDR2 YSYEKL. The CDR3 region has the DNA TGCGCCAGCAGCCAGGAACAGGGGGCGGGCGCAGATACGCAGTATTTT. It encodes CASSQEQGAGADTQYF.

V gene TRBV7-6 combines with J gene TRBJ1-1; no definite D call. There are 13 residues in the CDR3. Germline V gives CDR1 SGHVS, CDR2 FNYEAQ. V was shortened by 4 bases and J by 1 base, with 7 bases between the two germline ends. The chain's CDR3 is CASSSGGNTEAFF. Written as DNA, the CDR3 is TGTGCCAGCAGCTCAGGAGGGAACACTGAAGCTTTCTTT.

The chain joins TRBV27 to TRBJ1-6; the match to TRBD1 covers 8 bases. The CDR3 covers 15 residues. Germline values: CDR1 MNHEY, CDR2 SMNVEV (reference sequence). V lost 5 bases to trimming and J lost 10 bases; unmatched junction nucleotides: 10. The CDR3: CASSPGQVGYSPLHF. The CDR3 coding sequence is TGTGCCAGCAGTCCGGGACAGGTCGGCTACTCACCCCTCCACTTT.

V usage is TRBV2 and J usage is TRBJ2-2, with 13 bases aligning to TRBD2. CDR1 and CDR2 from the germline V gene are SNHLY and FYNNEI. This CDR3 comprises 18 residues. Losses at the gene ends were 8 bases for V and 4 bases for J; bases not matched to a gene: 13. The CDR3 region is CASGAGTSGVRGTGELFF. For the CDR3, the DNA is TGTGCCAGCGGAGCCGGGACTAGCGGGGTTAGGGGCACCGGGGAGCTGTTTTTT.

V is TRBV5-6 and J is TRBJ1-1; 7 bases map to TRBD1. Germline values: CDR1 SGHDT, CDR2 YYEEEE. There are 18 residues in the CDR3. The V segment lost 3 bases and the J segment 0 bases; nucleotides outside the gene matches: 14. The chain's CDR3 is CASSSVIPQGWVNTEAFF. CDR3 DNA sequence: TGTGCCAGCAGCTCGGTGATACCACAGGGGTGGGTGAACACTGAAGCTTTCTTT.

The chain recombines TRBV6-6 with TRBJ2-5; weak D call: TRBD2 (7 bases). V was pared by 2 bases and J by 4 bases, with 14 bases between. The CDR3 runs 15 residues. The germline gives CDR1 MNHNY, CDR2 SVGAGI (reference sequence). The CDR3 region has the DNA TGTGCCAGCAGTTACCAGGGGAGGGTCGGAGAGACCCAGTACTTC. It specifies CASSYQGRVGETQYF.

The rearrangement joins TRBV5-1 to TRBJ2-2; 8 bases match TRBD2. CDR1 and CDR2 (germline): SGHRS, YFSETQ. The CDR3 has 16 residues. V was pared by 1 base and J by 1 base, with 3 bases of the junction left unmatched. The CDR3 reads CASSLNAGGNTGELFF. The CDR3 region has the DNA TGCGCCAGCAGCTTGAATGCGGGAGGGAACACCGGGGAGCTGTTTTTT. Filled out from reference TRBV5-1 and TRBJ2-2, the complete variable domain reads KAGVTQTPRYLIKTRGQQVTLSCSPISGHRSVSWYQQTPGQGLQFLFEYFSETQRNKGNFPGRFSGRQFSNSRSEMNVSTLELGDSALYLCASSLNAGGNTGELFFGEGSRLTVL.

The gene calls are TRBV19 and TRBJ2-1; TRBD2 agrees at 9 bases. From germline, CDR1 is LNHDA and CDR2 SQIVND (reference sequence). J was trimmed by 4 bases and V by 7 bases; bases with no gene match: 11. The CDR3 consists of 16 residues. The CDR3 DNA reads TGTGCCAGTATGGCCATAGGCGGGAGGGCATACAATGAGCAGTTCTTC. Translation: CASMAIGGRAYNEQFF.

This chain uses TRBV2 with TRBJ1-5; tentatively, D is TRBD1 (5 bases). Germline V gene sequence: CDR1 SNHLY, CDR2 FYNNEI. This CDR3 region has 13 residues. Trimming removed 10 bases from V and 1 base from J, with 11 bases in between. CDR3 residues: CATSKGSNQPQHF. The CDR3 nucleotides read TGTGCCACCTCAAAGGGGAGCAATCAGCCCCAGCATTTT.

This clone was seen only a few times. The rearrangement joins TRBV28 to TRBJ2-3, with 10 bases lining up with TRBD2. CDR1 is MDHEN and CDR2 is SYDVKM in the germline V gene. Germline trimming cut 3 bases from V and 3 bases from J; bases unmatched to any gene: 6. The CDR3 is made up of 16 amino acids. The CDR3 reads CASSFAASGSTDTQYF. CDR3 DNA sequence: TGTGCCAGCAGTTTTGCGGCTAGCGGGAGTACAGATACGCAGTATTTT.

Only a few counts were recorded for this clone. Here the CDR3 omits its conserved ending phenylalanine or tryptophan, so a read error is the likely source. V and J are TRBV5-6 and TRBJ1-1; possible D gene TRBD1, 6 bases. In germline, CDR1 is SGHDT, CDR2 YYEEEE. V was trimmed by 5 bases and J by 6 bases, leaving 17 bases between them. This CDR3 region has 14 residues. The CDR3 is CASRPKPQGPEAFC. DNA of the CDR3: TGTGCCAGCAGACCTAAACCTCAGGGGCCTGAAGCTTTCTGC.

This sequence joins TRBV5-6 and TRBJ1-6, with D perhaps TRBD1 (6 bases). This CDR3 contains 14 residues. CDR1 and CDR2 (germline): SGHDT, YYEEEE. V lost 2 bases and J lost 8, with 11 bases in between. The CDR3 protein is CASSFGQTHSPLHF. CDR3 nucleotide sequence: TGTGCCAGCAGCTTCGGACAGACCCATTCACCCCTCCACTTT. The whole variable domain, filled in from reference TRBV5-6 and TRBJ1-6, reads DAGVTQSPTHLIKTRGQQVTLRCSPKSGHDTVSWYQQALGQGPQFIFQYYEEEERQRGNFPDRFSGHQFPNYSSELNVNALLLGDSALYLCASSFGQTHSPLHFGNGTRLTVT.

The chain uses TRBV28 and TRBJ2-7; TRBD1 matches 9 bases. This CDR3 is 17 amino acids long. Germline values: CDR1 MDHEN, CDR2 SYDVKM. V dropped 4 bases and J dropped 6; count of bases not matched to a gene: 16. The CDR3 loop reads CASSSATPTGQGIEQYF. As DNA, the CDR3 is TGTGCCAGCAGTTCAGCAACCCCGACGGGACAGGGTATCGAGCAGTACTTC.

This clone was detected once. The genes are TRBV4-3 and TRBJ2-5, with 8 bases fitting TRBD1. Germline loops: CDR1 LGHNA, CDR2 YSLEER. This CDR3 spans 15 amino acids. Germline trimming cut 4 bases from V and 5 bases from J; bases unmatched to any gene: 9. DNA of the CDR3: TGCGCCAGCAGCCCCACAGGGGGTCCCGGGGAGACCCAGTACTTC. Translation gives CASSPTGGPGETQYF.

The V and J genes are TRBV30 and TRBJ1-4, with no clear D. The germline V gene encodes CDR1 GTSNPN and CDR2 SVGIG (reference sequence). This CDR3 is 12 amino acids long. V lost 3 bases to trimming and J lost 9 bases, with 11 bases between them. CDR3 amino acids: CAWSVGEKKLFF. For the CDR3, the DNA is TGTGCCTGGAGCGTAGGAGAGAAAAAACTGTTTTTT.

This clone was recorded a few times. The chain employs TRBV7-9 and TRBJ1-2; 9 nucleotides line up with TRBD1. The germline V gene has CDR1 SEHNR and CDR2 FQNEAQ (reference sequence). This CDR3 contains 15 residues. V lost 5 bases and J lost 3; bases outside the gene matches: 7. The CDR3 is CASSPGQGLDYGYTF. In nucleotides, the CDR3 is TGTGCCAGCAGCCCGGGACAGGGTTTGGACTATGGCTACACCTTC.

This chain uses TRBV9 with TRBJ1-1, with 8 positions matching TRBD1. CDR1 and CDR2 from the germline V gene are SGDLS and YYNGEE. This CDR3 is 16 amino acids long. After removal of 3 bases from V and 5 bases from J, the junction contained 12 bases not matched to a gene. The CDR3 DNA is TGTGCCAGCAGCGAGACAGGGGAAGGTTTGAGGACTGAAGCTTTCTTT. Translation gives CASSETGEGLRTEAFF.

V gene TRBV2 combines with J gene TRBJ1-2; TRBD1 matches 7 bases. The CDR3 is 11 amino acids. In germline, CDR1 is SNHLY, CDR2 FYNNEI. The trim removed 8 bases at V and 6 bases at J, leaving 3 bases unmatched. The CDR3 loop is CASPDRDGYTF. The CDR3 coding sequence is TGTGCCAGCCCCGACAGGGATGGCTACACCTTC.